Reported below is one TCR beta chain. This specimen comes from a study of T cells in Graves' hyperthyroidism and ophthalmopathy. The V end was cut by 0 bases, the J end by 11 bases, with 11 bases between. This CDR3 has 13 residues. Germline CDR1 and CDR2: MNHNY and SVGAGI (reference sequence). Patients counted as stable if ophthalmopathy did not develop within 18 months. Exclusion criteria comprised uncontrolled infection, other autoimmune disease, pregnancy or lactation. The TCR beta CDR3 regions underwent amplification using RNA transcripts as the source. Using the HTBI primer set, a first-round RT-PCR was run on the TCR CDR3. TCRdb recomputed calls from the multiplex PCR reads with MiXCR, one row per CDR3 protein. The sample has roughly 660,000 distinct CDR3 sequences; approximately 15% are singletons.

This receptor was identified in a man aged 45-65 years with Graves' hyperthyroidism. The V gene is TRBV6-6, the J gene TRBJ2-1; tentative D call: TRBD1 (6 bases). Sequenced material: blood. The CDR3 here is CASSYSTGTQQFF. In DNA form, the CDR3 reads TGTGCCAGCAGTTACTCTACCGGGACACAGCAGTTCTTC.